The clone carrying this T cell receptor beta chain occurred many times. The antigen is unknown. The CDR3 loop spans 13 amino acids. CDR1 and CDR2 (germline): LNHDA, SQIVND (reference sequence). V lost 6 bases, J lost 4 bases, and 3 bases stayed unmatched. Preparation of the TCRbeta library used unique molecular identifiers. One entry per CDR3 protein, called by TCRdb with MiXCR from the PCR reads. The sample holds some 220,000 distinct CDR3 sequences; about a tenth are singletons and the top ten take approximately 30%. This specimen comes from a study of T-cell reconstitution after alpha-beta-depleted transplantation in children. Broader study findings: Reportedly, alpha-beta T cells present about two months post-transplant originated from several hundred expanded clones of graft origin. At the one-year point after transplant, T-cell counts and TCRbeta diversity were found to come mostly from T cells that had been newly produced. Elevated TCRbeta diversity at day 60 was traced, in some patients, to surviving recipient T cells and thymic progenitors.

Sequencing was performed on PBMCs, taken before TCRalphabeta/CD19-depleted stem cell transplant. J is TRBJ2-5 and V is TRBV19, with 9 bases that match TRBD1. The source of this sequence is a child under two years old with acute myeloid leukemia, due to receive a stem cell transplant. In DNA, the CDR3 is TGTGCCAGTAGCCAGGACAGGGGAGAGACCCAGTACTTC. This sequence encodes CASSQDRGETQYF.